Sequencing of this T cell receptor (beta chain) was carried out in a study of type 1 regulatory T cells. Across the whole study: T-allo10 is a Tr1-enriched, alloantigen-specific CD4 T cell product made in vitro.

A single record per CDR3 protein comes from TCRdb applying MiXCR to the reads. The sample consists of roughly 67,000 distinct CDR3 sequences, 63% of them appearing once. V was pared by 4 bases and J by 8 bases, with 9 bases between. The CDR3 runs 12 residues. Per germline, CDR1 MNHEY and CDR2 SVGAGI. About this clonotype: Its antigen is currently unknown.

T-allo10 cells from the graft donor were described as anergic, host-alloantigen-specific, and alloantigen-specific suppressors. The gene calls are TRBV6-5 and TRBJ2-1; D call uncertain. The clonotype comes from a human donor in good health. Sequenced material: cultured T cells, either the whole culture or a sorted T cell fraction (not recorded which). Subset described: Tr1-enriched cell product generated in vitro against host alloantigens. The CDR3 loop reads CASSSQVYEQFF. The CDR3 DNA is TGTGCCAGCAGTTCCCAAGTCTATGAGCAGTTCTTC.